This T cell receptor (beta chain) originates from a study of OX40 agonist ivuxolimab in advanced cancers. Study context: Each patient was given ivuxolimab into a vein every 2 weeks, at 0.01 to 10 mg/kg.

Germline CDR1 MNHEY, CDR2 SMNVEV (reference sequence). This CDR3 has 15 amino acids. V gave up 3 bases and J gave up 9 bases; unmatched junction bases: 7. Repertoires were generated with immunoSEQ multiplex PCR, while TCRdb's copy carries only in-frame clones and drops some. The sample holds about 22,000 clones, approximately 84% seen once. The clonotype originates from an adult with an advanced solid tumor such as melanoma, head and neck, liver or kidney cancer. This specimen consisted of CD4+ or CD8+ T cells sorted from blood, obtained in a trial of the OX40 agonist ivuxolimab. The J gene is TRBJ2-1, the V gene TRBV27; TRBD2 matches 11 bases. The CDR3 DNA reads TGTGCCAGCAGTTTCGTAGCGGGGGGGCCGGGTGAGCAGTTCTTC. Amino acids: CASSFVAGGPGEQFF.